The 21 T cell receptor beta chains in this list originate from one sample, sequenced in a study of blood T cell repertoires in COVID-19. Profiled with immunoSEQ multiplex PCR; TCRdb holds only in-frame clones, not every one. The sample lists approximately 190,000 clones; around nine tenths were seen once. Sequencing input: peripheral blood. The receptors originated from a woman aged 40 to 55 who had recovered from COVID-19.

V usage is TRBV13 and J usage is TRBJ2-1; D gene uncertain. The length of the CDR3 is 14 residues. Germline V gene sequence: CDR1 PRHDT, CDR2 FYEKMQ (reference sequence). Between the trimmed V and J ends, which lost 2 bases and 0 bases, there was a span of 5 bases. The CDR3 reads CASSLSSSYNEQFF. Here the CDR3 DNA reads TGTGCCAGCAGCTTATCTAGCTCCTACAATGAGCAGTTCTTC. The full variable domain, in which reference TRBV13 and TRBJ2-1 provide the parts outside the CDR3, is AAGVIQSPRHLIKEKRETATLKCYPIPRHDTVYWYQQGPGQDPQFLISFYEKMQSDKGSIPDRFSAQQFSDYHSELNMSSLELGDSALYFCASSLSSSYNEQFFGPGTRLTVL.

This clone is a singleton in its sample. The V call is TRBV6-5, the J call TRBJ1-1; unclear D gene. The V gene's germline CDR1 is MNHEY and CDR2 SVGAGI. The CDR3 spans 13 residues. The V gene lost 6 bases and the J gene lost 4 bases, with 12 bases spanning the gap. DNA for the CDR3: TGTGCCAGCAGATACGTCCTAGGCACTGAAGCTTTCTTT. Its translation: CASRYVLGTEAFF.

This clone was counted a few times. The CDR3 DNA sequence: TGCGGAAAAGGGGCCAGCCTACTATTCAATCAGCCCCAGCATTTT. Translated, it gives CGKGASLLFNQPQHF. The chain links TRBV4-1 to TRBJ1-5, with D possibly matching TRBD1 (5 bases). Germline CDR1 reads MGHRA; CDR2 reads YSYEKL. CDR3 size: 15 residues.

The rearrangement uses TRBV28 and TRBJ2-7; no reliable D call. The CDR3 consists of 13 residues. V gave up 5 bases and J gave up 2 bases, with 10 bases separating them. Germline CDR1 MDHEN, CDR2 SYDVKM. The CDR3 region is CASSIESPYEQYF. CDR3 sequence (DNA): TGTGCCAGCAGTATCGAGAGTCCCTACGAGCAGTACTTC.

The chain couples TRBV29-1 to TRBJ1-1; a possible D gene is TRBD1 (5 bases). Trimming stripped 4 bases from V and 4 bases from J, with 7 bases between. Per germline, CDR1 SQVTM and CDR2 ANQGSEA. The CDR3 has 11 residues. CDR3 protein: CSVVGGTEAFF. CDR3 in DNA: TGCAGCGTTGTCGGGGGCACTGAAGCTTTCTTT.

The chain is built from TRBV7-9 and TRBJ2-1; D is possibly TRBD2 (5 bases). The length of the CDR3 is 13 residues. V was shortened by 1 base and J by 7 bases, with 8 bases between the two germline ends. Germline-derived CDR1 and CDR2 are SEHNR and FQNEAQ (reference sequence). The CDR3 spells CASSLVWENEQFF. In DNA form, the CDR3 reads TGTGCCAGCAGCTTAGTGTGGGAGAATGAGCAGTTCTTC.

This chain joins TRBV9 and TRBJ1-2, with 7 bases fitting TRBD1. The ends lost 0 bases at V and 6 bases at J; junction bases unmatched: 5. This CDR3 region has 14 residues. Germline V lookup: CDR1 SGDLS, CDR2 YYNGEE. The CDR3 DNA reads TGTGCCAGCAGCGTAGGACAGGGACGGGATGGCTACACCTTC. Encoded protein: CASSVGQGRDGYTF.

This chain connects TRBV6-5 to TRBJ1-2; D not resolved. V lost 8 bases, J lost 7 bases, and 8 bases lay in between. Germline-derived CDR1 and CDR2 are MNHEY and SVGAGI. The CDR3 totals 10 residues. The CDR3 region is CASYGGGYTF. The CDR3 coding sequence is TGTGCCAGCTACGGCGGTGGCTACACCTTC.

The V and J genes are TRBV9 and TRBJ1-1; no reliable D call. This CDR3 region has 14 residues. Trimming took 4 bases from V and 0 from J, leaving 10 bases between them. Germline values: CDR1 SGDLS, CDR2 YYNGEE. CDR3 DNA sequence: TGTGCCAGCAGCATAACACATCTGAACACTGAAGCTTTCTTT. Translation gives CASSITHLNTEAFF. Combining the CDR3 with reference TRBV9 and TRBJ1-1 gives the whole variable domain DSGVTQTPKHLITATGQRVTLRCSPRSGDLSVYWYQQSLDQGLQFLIQYYNGEERAKGNILERFSAQQFPDLHSELNLSSLELGDSALYFCASSITHLNTEAFFGQGTRLTVV.

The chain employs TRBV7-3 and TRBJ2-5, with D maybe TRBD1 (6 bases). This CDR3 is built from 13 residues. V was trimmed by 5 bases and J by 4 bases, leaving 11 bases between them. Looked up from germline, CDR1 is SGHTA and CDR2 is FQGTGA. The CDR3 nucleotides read TGTGCCAGCAGCCCAGGGGCGGGAGAGACCCAGTACTTC. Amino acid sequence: CASSPGAGETQYF.

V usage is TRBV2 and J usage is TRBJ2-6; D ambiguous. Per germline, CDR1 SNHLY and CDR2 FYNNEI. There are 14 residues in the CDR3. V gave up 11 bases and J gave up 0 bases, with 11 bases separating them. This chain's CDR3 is CAAAQDSGANVLTF. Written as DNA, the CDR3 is TGTGCCGCTGCCCAGGACTCTGGGGCCAACGTCCTGACTTTC.

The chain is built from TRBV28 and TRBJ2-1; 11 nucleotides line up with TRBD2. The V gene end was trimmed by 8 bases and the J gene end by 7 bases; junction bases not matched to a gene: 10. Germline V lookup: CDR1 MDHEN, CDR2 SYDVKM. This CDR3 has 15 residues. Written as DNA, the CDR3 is TGTGCCAGCGGTCCCGTAGCGGGAGGGCGTAATGAGCAGTTCTTC. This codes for CASGPVAGGRNEQFF.

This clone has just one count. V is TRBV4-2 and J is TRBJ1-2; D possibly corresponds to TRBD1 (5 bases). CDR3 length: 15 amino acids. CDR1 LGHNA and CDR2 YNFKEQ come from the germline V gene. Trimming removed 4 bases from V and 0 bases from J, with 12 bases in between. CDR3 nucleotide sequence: TGTGCCAGCAGCCTAAGTGGGGCCACTAACTATGGCTACACCTTC. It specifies CASSLSGATNYGYTF.

CDR3 nucleotides: TGTGCCAGCTCTGACTATCGGGGAACTGAAGCTTTCTTT. Translation: CASSDYRGTEAFF. The chain employs TRBV11-2 and TRBJ1-1; D not certain. Looked up from germline, CDR1 is SGHAT and CDR2 is FQNNGV. Between the trimmed V and J ends, which lost 8 bases and 5 bases, there was a span of 15 bases. The CDR3 loop spans 13 amino acids. Together with reference TRBV11-2 and TRBJ1-1, the CDR3 gives the full variable domain: EAGVAQSPRYKIIEKRQSVAFWCNPISGHATLYWYQQILGQGPKLLIQFQNNGVVDDSQLPKDRFSAERLKGVDSTLKIQPAKLEDSAVYLCASSDYRGTEAFFGQGTRLTVV.

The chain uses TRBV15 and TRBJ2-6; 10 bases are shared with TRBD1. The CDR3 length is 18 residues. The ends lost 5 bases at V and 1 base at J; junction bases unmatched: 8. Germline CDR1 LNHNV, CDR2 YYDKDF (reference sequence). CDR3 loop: CATSSVGTGASGANVLTF. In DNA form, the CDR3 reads TGTGCCACCAGCTCCGTCGGGACAGGGGCTTCTGGGGCCAACGTCCTGACTTTC.

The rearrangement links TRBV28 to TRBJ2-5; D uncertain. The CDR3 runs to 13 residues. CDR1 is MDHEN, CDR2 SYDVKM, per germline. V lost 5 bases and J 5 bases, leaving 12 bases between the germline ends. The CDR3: CASSPAHSETQYF. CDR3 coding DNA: TGTGCCAGCAGTCCAGCTCACAGCGAGACCCAGTACTTC.

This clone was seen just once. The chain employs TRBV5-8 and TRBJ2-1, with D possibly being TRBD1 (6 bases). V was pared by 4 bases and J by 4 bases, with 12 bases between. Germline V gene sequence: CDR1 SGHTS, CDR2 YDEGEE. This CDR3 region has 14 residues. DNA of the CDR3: TGTGCCAGCAGCCCGTGGACAGATTACAATGAGCAGTTCTTC. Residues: CASSPWTDYNEQFF.

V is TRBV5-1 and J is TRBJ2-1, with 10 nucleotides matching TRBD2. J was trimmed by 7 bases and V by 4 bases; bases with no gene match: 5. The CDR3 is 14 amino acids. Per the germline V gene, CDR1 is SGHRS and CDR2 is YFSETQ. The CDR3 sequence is CASSEREGKNEQFF. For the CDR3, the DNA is TGCGCCAGCAGCGAGCGGGAGGGGAAGAATGAGCAGTTCTTC.

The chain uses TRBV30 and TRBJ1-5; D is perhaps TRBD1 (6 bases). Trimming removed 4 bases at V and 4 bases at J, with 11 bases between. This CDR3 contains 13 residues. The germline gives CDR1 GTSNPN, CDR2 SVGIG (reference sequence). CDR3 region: CAWNRDPNQPQHF. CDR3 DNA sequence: TGTGCCTGGAACAGGGACCCGAATCAGCCCCAGCATTTT. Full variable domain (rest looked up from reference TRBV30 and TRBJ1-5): SQTIHQWPATLVQPVGSPLSLECTVEGTSNPNLYWYRQAAGRGLQLLFYSVGIGQISSEVPQNLSASRPQDRQFILSSKKLLLSDSGFYLCAWNRDPNQPQHFGDGTRLSIL.

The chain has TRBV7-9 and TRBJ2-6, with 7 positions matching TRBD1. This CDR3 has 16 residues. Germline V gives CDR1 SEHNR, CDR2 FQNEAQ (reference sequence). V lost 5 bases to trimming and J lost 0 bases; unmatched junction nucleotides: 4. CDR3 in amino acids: CASSANRGSGANVLTF. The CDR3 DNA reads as TGTGCCAGCAGCGCAAACAGGGGCTCTGGGGCCAACGTCCTGACTTTC.

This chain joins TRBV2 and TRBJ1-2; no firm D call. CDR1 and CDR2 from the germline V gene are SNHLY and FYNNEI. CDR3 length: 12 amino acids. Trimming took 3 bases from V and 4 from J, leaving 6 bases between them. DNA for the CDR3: TGTGCCAGCAGTGAGGCTTCCTATGGCTACACCTTC. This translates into CASSEASYGYTF.